The 3 T cell receptor beta chains below were found in one sample sequenced in a study of blood T cells in healthy people across ages (dated by TCRdb to between 2015 and 2016). The library relied on 5' RACE. The run used an Illumina HiSeq 2500. A second about 7 to 12 cycle PCR used a sample-barcoded 5' primer and a J-beta primer mix. TCRdb handled the public reads itself, with Q25 trimming in fastp and clone calling in MiXCR, and kept productive beta chains. Merged by CDR3 protein, the rows form single entries marked with the most common genes and DNA. This sample lists approximately 1,100,000 distinct CDR3 sequences; around 45% were detected once. Around 18% of the sample goes to the ten largest clones. Sequencing was done on a sample of blood. The receptors shown here come from an older woman in good health.

The sample holds a few counts of this clonotype. The chain carries TRBV27 and TRBJ2-7; TRBD2 matches 8 bases. This CDR3 is 15 amino acids long. J was trimmed by 6 bases and V by 5 bases; bases with no gene match: 12. Germline V gene sequence: CDR1 MNHEY, CDR2 SMNVEV (reference sequence). Here the CDR3 reads CASSPRRAGEGEQYF. CDR3 DNA: TGTGCCAGCAGTCCCCGACGAGCGGGAGAGGGCGAGCAGTACTTC.

This clonotype was counted a few times. V and J are TRBV6-5 and TRBJ2-7, with D tentatively TRBD1 or TRBD2 (5 bases each). The CDR3 loop spans 14 amino acids. Trimming left V 6 bases short and J 3 bases short, with 15 bases between. Germline V CDR1 and CDR2: MNHEY, SVGAGI. In DNA form, the CDR3 reads TGTGCCAGCAGCCCGAGGGGCCCTAGCTACGAGCAGTACTTC. Translating it yields CASSPRGPSYEQYF.

The chain is built from TRBV11-2 and TRBJ1-5, with no clear D. Trimming removed 6 bases from V and 4 bases from J, with 4 bases in between. CDR1 and CDR2 (germline): SGHAT, FQNNGV. The CDR3 loop spans 11 amino acids. CDR3 DNA sequence: TGTGCCAGCAGGGGGAATCAGCCCCAGCATTTT. Residues: CASRGNQPQHF.